This T cell receptor (beta chain) was profiled in a study of cytomegalovirus exposure and HLA in healthy donors (dated by TCRdb to 2016 to 2017). Describing the broader study: According to an earlier analysis of 587 of the donors, some 180 million T cells yielded 90 million to 140 million unique TCR beta sequences and less than 300 Gb of sequence data. Roughly 300 gigabases of sequencing data and approximately 93 million unique TCR sequences were included in an early release covering about 600 HLA-typed donors. Of the roughly 390 genotyped donors, about 80% fell in the genetic ancestry cluster associated with self-reported Caucasian donors. The aim of the study was to test whether cataloging public T cell receptors could identify signatures of past pathogen exposure. Using immunosequencing, the study profiled T cell repertoires from about 650 subjects and related those repertoires to cytomegalovirus serostatus. A separate validation cohort of roughly 130 different subjects was used in addition to the roughly 700-subject first cohort. High-throughput TCR immunosequencing, statistical association of individual TCRs with disease status, and machine learning were combined to predict cytomegalovirus infection status. A later analysis re-examined previously published TCR beta repertoires from just over 650 donors and added high-resolution HLA genotyping to investigate patterns of TCR occurrence. In the later analysis, no new phenotypic data were used to find candidate immune exposures; instead, reliance was placed on TCR beta sequences and their occurrence across donors. In an earlier analysis of a few hundred of the donors, high-throughput TCR beta sequencing was used to judge whether each TCR beta V gene segment behaved as functional or pseudogenic. Donor age, sex, ethnicity and CMV serostatus were compiled together with the repertoire data. A later genetic analysis took genome-wide SNP genotypes for about three fifths of the 666 donors and used that subset as a discovery cohort. Every discovery cohort repertoire had been produced on one sequencing platform. Class I and class II HLA loci were covered by the typing at four-digit resolution. Typing coverage differed by locus: A, B, C, DRB1 and DQB1 were typed in roughly 629-640 donors, DQA1 in about 560, DPA1 in nearly 610, and DPB1 in around 440. Roughly five DR-DQ haplotypes were treated as single units for association and clustering because of strong linkage in the cohort. Across about 370 genotyped donors of the cohort, an average of approximately 220,000 unique TCR beta nucleotide sequences per donor were sequenced, and 15% to 20% of those sequences were non-productive.

CDR1 MRHNA and CDR2 SNTAGT are derived from the germline V gene. Trimming takes 4 bases off V and 5 bases off J; junction bases not matched to a gene: 9. The CDR3 spans 15 residues, from the cysteine through the phenylalanine. Only CDR3 DNA is held: 45 bases, read in frame from base 1. Points on this clone: The antigen this receptor binds is unknown. No much larger clone is present one base from it, and per-base qualities are unavailable.

To prepare the library, the immunoSEQ multiplex PCR assay was applied. The multiplex PCR relied on a mix of 60 forward primers for TCR Vbeta segments and 13 reverse primers for TCR Jbeta segments. The CDR3 region of rearranged TCR beta genes was amplified from genomic DNA with a multiplex PCR assay. On the Illumina HiSeq System, the amplified TCR beta libraries were sequenced as 87-base-pair reads. The study's own analysis went as follows. A later analysis counted approximately 74 million unique TCR beta chains across the 666 repertoires, and around 9.9 million of these chains were shared by at least two donors. Raw reads were error-corrected and collapsed into unique sequences with a nearest-neighbor algorithm that merged closely related sequences to remove PCR and sequencing errors. To assign V, D and J gene segments, CDR3 sequences were aligned to IMGT reference sequences. For a sequence to be retained, at least a six-nucleotide match to both a V gene segment and a J gene segment was required. Rearrangements were called productive when the CDR3 lacked stop codons and stayed in frame with V and J; all others were non-productive. CDR3 was defined according to IMGT convention as the region running from the second conserved V-encoded cysteine to the conserved J-encoded phenylalanine. The earlier analysis of a few hundred of the donors excluded any sequence lacking an unambiguous match to a single V gene segment. In an earlier analysis of 587 of the donors, V segments were called functional above 56.7% productive rearrangements and were called segregating when the between-donor standard deviation exceeded 5%. A statistical classification framework was developed to diagnose cytomegalovirus status using the catalog of TCR beta chain sequences. V and J gene assignment, in a later analysis, came from comparing TCR nucleotide sequences with IMGT/GENE-DB human TR gene sequences. Using the TCRdist pipeline, a later analysis assigned CDR3 sequences along with most-parsimonious VDJ recombination scenarios. In a later analysis, every TCR beta chain was defined by the combination of its CDR3 amino acid sequence and its V-gene family, and reads without a unique V-gene family were dropped. In a later analysis, a few hundred highly shared, low-generation-probability nucleotide sequences were removed to address suspected cross-contamination and a sequencing artifact. For each public chain, a later analysis derived a clonal expansion index from normalized ranks of inferred template counts within each repertoire. In a later analysis, generation probabilities were computed with a VDJ recombination model fitted to out-of-frame rearrangements, and the resulting probabilities were checked against IGoR. A later analysis scored TCR-TCR, TCR-HLA and TCR-CMV co-occurrence with hypergeometric tests, applying a repertoire-size bias correction to TCR pairs. A later analysis estimated false discovery rates by permuting HLA or CMV assignments 20 times. A later analysis grouped co-occurring TCRs with DBSCAN, adding TCRdist sequence similarity when clustering within HLA-allele-positive subsets. For co-occurrence clustering, repertoires with fewer than 30,000 or more than 120,000 public chains were excluded, along with five repertoires with anomalous nucleotide sharing. The table was pulled from immuneACCESS by TCRdb, which kept in-frame rearrangements only. Such tables lose some clones; where checked, under half of the loss comes from unresolved V genes, and the rest has no known cause. From that table come the V and J calls and clone size; the DNA was used to work out D and trimming. The sample profile shows approximately 160,000 clones; 60% to 80% of them were found once. Clones ranked in the top ten supply roughly 0.7% of the sample.

The cohort comprised several hundred healthy bone marrow donors. At the time of sampling, all cohort members were nominally healthy, though unrecorded immune exposures were likely present. The donor tested CMV seronegative and was one of the 352 seronegative cohort members. Each donor provided a peripheral blood sample, and peripheral blood mononuclear cells were used for TCR beta sequencing. The Qiagen DNeasy Blood Extraction Kit was used to extract genomic DNA from the blood cell samples. Overall study results and their limits: The study gave a list of 150 to 200 TCR beta chains associated with cytomegalovirus. According to a later genetic analysis, donors in an Asian-associated ancestry cluster had fewer N-insertions in productive TCRs than the approximately 710-donor mean. Most CMV-associated TCR beta chains appeared to be HLA-restricted in a later analysis, and the HLA associations seemed to be driven largely by CMV exposure. Compared with equally common non-associated chains, HLA-associated TCR beta chains in a later analysis were more clonally expanded and had lower generation probabilities. Roughly uniform sequencing depth across donors was assumed in presence/absence analyses, although this assumption may not hold. Some IMGT-functional V segments, including TRBV6-2 and TRBV6-3, could not be told apart with the 87-base-pair reads, so those segments were excluded. When HLA alleles, especially DR and DQ, strongly co-occurred, attributing TCR associations to individual alleles was difficult. In both the original and validation cohorts, the classifier was reported to diagnose cytomegalovirus status with high specificity and sensitivity. Because some donors lacked HLA typing at each locus, the association tests relied only on the typed subset. Only TCR beta chains were sequenced in this cohort, and the absence of alpha or paired-chain data limited detectable features. Linkage disequilibrium might explain the correlated functional status among segregating V segments, but an unknown experimental factor could not be excluded. An association between a missense DCLRE1C variant and V-gene and J-gene trimming of TCR beta chains was found in a later genetic analysis and replicated in an independent cohort. The authors suggested that the approach could potentially be generalized to other disease states and immunological phenotypes. CMV serostatus was the only immune exposure information available for the cohort. A later analysis found that TCR association rates varied across HLA loci, with DRB1 alleles showing the most associated TCRs and HLA-C alleles the fewest. While some public TCRs were present in many individuals, most TCR sequences turned up only very rarely across donors. A further reported finding was that TCR beta sequences accurately predicted the HLA-A and HLA-B alleles for most subjects in the first cohort. Several of the top co-occurrence clusters appeared to be linked to parvovirus B19, influenza, CMV and Epstein-Barr virus, according to a later analysis. In vitro tests confirmed that a few of the cytomegalovirus-associated TCR beta chains recognize cytomegalovirus antigens. The sequencing pipeline was judged likely to have produced a cluster of highly shared sequence variants as a technical artifact. The earlier analysis of nearly 600 of the donors excluded about 16 rarely observed V segments, including chromosome 9 orphons, because counts were too low. Specific HLA alleles were associated with roughly 16,000 TCR beta sequences at a false discovery rate of 0.05 in a later analysis. Broadly in line with IMGT annotations, most TCR beta V segments showed up in productive rearrangements about 87% or about 30% of the time in an earlier analysis of under 700 of the donors.

The chain couples TRBV6-4 to TRBJ2-3; TRBD2 matches 7 bases in the middle. The TCR originated in a male donor in good health and CMV-seronegative. Sequencing was done on a sample of PBMCs. The CDR3 reads as follows: CASSVKAGEGDTQYF. At the DNA level, the sequence is TGTGCCAGCAGTGTTAAGGCGGGAGAGGGAGATACGCAGTATTTT.